A single sample is the source of the 13 T cell receptor beta chains below, sequenced in a study of shared clonotypes between healthy human individuals. The protocol was immunoSEQ multiplex PCR, while the TCRdb copy is restricted to in-frame clones and leaves out a portion. The sample shows about 2,500,000 clones, more than 90% of them seen only once. The specimen was naive CD4+ T cells sorted from blood. Subset specified: CD45RA+ positively selected. These receptors were taken from a young man in good health.

The V call is TRBV4-1, the J call TRBJ2-7, with D maybe TRBD2 (5 bases). Trimming shortened V by 4 bases and J by 2 bases, and 12 bases separated the two germline ends. CDR1 is MGHRA, CDR2 YSYEKL, per germline. The CDR3 totals 14 residues. CDR3 nucleotides: TGCGCCAGCAGCCTTGGACTTCAAACCTACGAGCAGTACTTC. This codes for CASSLGLQTYEQYF.

This clone was seen only once. The genes are TRBV6-1 and TRBJ2-7, with 9 bases aligning to TRBD2. CDR3 length equals 17 residues. CDR1 is MNHNS, CDR2 SASEGT, per germline. The V segment lost 2 bases and the J segment 3 bases; nucleotides outside the gene matches: 11. CDR3 in amino acids: CASSETQLAGDYYEQYF. In DNA form, the CDR3 reads TGTGCCAGCAGTGAAACTCAGTTAGCGGGAGATTACTACGAGCAGTACTTC.

This rearrangement joins TRBV11-3 to TRBJ2-1; possibly TRBD1 for D (6 bases). The V end lost 3 bases, the J end lost 5 bases, and 8 bases lay between the germline ends. CDR3 length: 13 residues. Germline CDR1 reads SGHNT; CDR2 reads YENEEA. The CDR3 spells CASSLDRHNEQFF. The CDR3 nucleotides read TGTGCCAGCAGCTTGGACAGACACAATGAGCAGTTCTTC. Supplemented by reference TRBV11-3 and TRBJ2-1, the full variable domain reads EAGVVQSPRYKIIEKKQPVAFWCNPISGHNTLYWYLQNLGQGPELLIRYENEEAVDDSQLPKDRFSAERLKGVDSTLKIQPAELGDSAVYLCASSLDRHNEQFFGPGTRLTVL.

The chain couples TRBV28 to TRBJ1-4; the D gene is possibly TRBD1 (5 bases). V dropped 2 bases and J dropped 2 bases, with 9 bases sitting between them. Germline CDR1 is MDHEN and CDR2 is SYDVKM. The CDR3 has 15 residues. CDR3 protein: CASSLRGGTNEKLFF. The DNA of the CDR3 is TGTGCCAGCAGTTTAAGGGGAGGGACTAATGAAAAACTGTTTTTT.

The chain's CDR3 is CASSPGGGSYEQFF. The CDR3 DNA sequence: TGTGCCAGCTCACCTGGGGGAGGGAGCTATGAGCAGTTCTTC. V gene TRBV18 combines with J gene TRBJ2-1; TRBD2 matches 7 bases. Germline V gives CDR1 KGHSH, CDR2 LQKENI. CDR3 length: 14 amino acids. V gave up 3 bases and J gave up 8 bases; unmatched junction bases: 7.

The chain employs TRBV11-3 and TRBJ1-6; unclear D gene. CDR3 length: 14 amino acids. The germline V gene has CDR1 SGHNT and CDR2 YENEEA. Trimming left V 6 bases short and J 0 bases short, with 6 bases between. The CDR3 spells CASRDGSYNSPLHF. In DNA form, the CDR3 reads TGTGCCAGCAGGGACGGCTCCTATAATTCACCCCTCCACTTT. The full variable domain, rest sourced from reference TRBV11-3 and TRBJ1-6, is EAGVVQSPRYKIIEKKQPVAFWCNPISGHNTLYWYLQNLGQGPELLIRYENEEAVDDSQLPKDRFSAERLKGVDSTLKIQPAELGDSAVYLCASRDGSYNSPLHFGNGTRLTVT.

This clone was picked up one time. CDR3 residues: CASSPSPGLAYEQYF. For the CDR3, the DNA is TGTGCCAGCTCACCATCCCCGGGTCTTGCCTACGAGCAGTACTTC. The V call is TRBV18, the J call TRBJ2-7; D remains ambiguous. Germline lookup yields CDR1 KGHSH and CDR2 LQKENI. The CDR3 sequence is 15 residues long. The V gene lost 2 bases and the J gene lost 2 bases, with 13 bases spanning the gap.

J is TRBJ2-7 and V is TRBV7-8; D possibly corresponds to TRBD1 (5 bases). The CDR3 is 13 amino acids. Per germline, CDR1 SGHVS and CDR2 FQNEAQ. V shed 1 base and J shed 10 bases, with 14 bases lying between them. CDR3 region: CASSLGPDSRQYF. Written as DNA, the CDR3 is TGTGCCAGCAGCTTAGGGCCAGACAGCCGTCAGTACTTC.

The chain is built from TRBV5-1 and TRBJ2-3, with 15 bases identical to TRBD2. Per the germline V gene, CDR1 is SGHRS and CDR2 is YFSETQ. With V trimmed by 2 bases and J by 0 bases, 4 bases remained unmatched. This CDR3 comprises 18 residues. The CDR3 region has the DNA TGCGCCAGCAGCTTCGGACTAGCGGGAGGGACTAGCACAGATACGCAGTATTTT. Amino acid sequence: CASSFGLAGGTSTDTQYF.

The genes are TRBV7-2 and TRBJ1-6; D not resolved. Germline CDR1 and CDR2: SGHTA and FQGNSA. Trimming pared 5 bases from V and 11 bases from J, leaving 13 bases between. The CDR3 spans 13 residues. The CDR3 here is CASSPYADAPLHF. The CDR3 nucleotides read TGTGCCAGCAGCCCCTACGCCGATGCACCCCTCCACTTT.

The genes are TRBV7-2 and TRBJ2-7; D is perhaps TRBD2 (5 bases). Germline V gene data show CDR1 as SGHTA and CDR2 as FQGNSA. The CDR3 consists of 13 residues. V shed 3 bases and J shed 0 bases, with 6 bases lying between them. CDR3 loop: CASSFGVSYEQYF. CDR3 sequence (DNA): TGTGCCAGCAGCTTCGGGGTCTCCTACGAGCAGTACTTC.

In this sample, this clone turned up once. This sequence joins TRBV6-6 and TRBJ2-3, with D perhaps TRBD2 (5 bases). CDR3 size: 12 residues. CDR1 and CDR2 from the germline V gene are MNHNY and SVGAGI (reference sequence). V was cut by 5 bases and J by 5 bases, with 8 bases left in between. The CDR3 DNA reads as TGTGCCAGCAGTGGAGGTTTAGATACGCAGTATTTT. As protein: CASSGGLDTQYF.

The rearrangement joins TRBV7-3 to TRBJ2-1, with TRBD1 matching 8 bases. This CDR3 contains 15 residues. Germline V gene data show CDR1 as SGHTA and CDR2 as FQGTGA. V lost 5 bases, J lost 1 base, and 4 bases stayed unmatched. Here the CDR3 reads CASSRTGGSYNEQFF. As DNA, the CDR3 is TGTGCCAGCAGCCGAACAGGGGGATCCTACAATGAGCAGTTCTTC.